This TCR beta chain came from a study of T cells expressing NK-cell markers. Overall study: Sorted CD3+CD56+NKG2C+, CD3+CD56+NKG2C- and CD3+CD56-NKG2C+ T-cell subsets were beta-chain profiled.

From its re-call of the 5' RACE reads, TCRdb lists each CDR3 protein once, without DNA. The sample's table shows hundreds of thousands of distinct CDR3 sequences. Study-level points and caveats: Dominant NKG2C+ clonotypes accounted for 1.0-7.0% of CD8+ T cells in several donors.

As regards this clonotype: The antigen is not known.

There are 17 residues in the CDR3. Germline CDR1 MNHNS, CDR2 SASEGT. The receptor was derived from a woman aged 18 to 75 in good health. V gene TRBV6-1 combines with J gene TRBJ2-7; the D call of TRBD2 rests on TCRdb alone, since no DNA is present to check it. The sequencing input was blood T cells: a sorted CD56 or NKG2C T cell subset, CD4+ or CD8+ T cells, or bulk PBMC T cells (not recorded which). This CDR3 reads CASFVLAGGPDRYEQYF.